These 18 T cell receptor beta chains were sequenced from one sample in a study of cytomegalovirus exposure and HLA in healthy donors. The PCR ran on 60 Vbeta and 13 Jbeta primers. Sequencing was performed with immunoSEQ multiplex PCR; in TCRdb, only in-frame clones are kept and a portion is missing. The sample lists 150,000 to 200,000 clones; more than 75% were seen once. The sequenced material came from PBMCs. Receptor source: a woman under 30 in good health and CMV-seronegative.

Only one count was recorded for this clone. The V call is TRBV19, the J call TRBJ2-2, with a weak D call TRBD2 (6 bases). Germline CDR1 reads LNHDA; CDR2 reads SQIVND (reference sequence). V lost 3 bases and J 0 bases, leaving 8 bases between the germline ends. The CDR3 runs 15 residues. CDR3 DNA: TGTGCCAGTAGTATCGCGGGATCGAACACCGGGGAGCTGTTTTTT. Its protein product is CASSIAGSNTGELFF.

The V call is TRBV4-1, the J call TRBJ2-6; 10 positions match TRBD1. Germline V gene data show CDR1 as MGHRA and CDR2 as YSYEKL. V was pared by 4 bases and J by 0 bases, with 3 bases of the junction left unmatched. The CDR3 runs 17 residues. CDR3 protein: CASSPGQGNSGANVLTF. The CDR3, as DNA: TGCGCCAGCAGCCCGGGACAGGGGAACTCTGGGGCCAACGTCCTGACTTTC.

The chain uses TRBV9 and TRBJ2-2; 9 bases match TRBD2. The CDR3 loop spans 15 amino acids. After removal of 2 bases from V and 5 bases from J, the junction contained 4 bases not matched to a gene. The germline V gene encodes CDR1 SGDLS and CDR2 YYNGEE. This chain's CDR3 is CASSVRAGGTGELFF. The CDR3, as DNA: TGTGCCAGCAGCGTCCGTGCGGGGGGGACCGGGGAGCTGTTTTTT. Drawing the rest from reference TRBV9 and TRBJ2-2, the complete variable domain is DSGVTQTPKHLITATGQRVTLRCSPRSGDLSVYWYQQSLDQGLQFLIQYYNGEERAKGNILERFSAQQFPDLHSELNLSSLELGDSALYFCASSVRAGGTGELFFGEGSRLTVL.

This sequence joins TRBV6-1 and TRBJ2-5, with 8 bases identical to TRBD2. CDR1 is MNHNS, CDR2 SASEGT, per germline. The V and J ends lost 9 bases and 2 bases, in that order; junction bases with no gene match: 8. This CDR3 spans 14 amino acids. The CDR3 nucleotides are TGTGCCAGACACCGGGGGGGCGTGCAAGAGACCCAGTACTTC. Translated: CARHRGGVQETQYF.

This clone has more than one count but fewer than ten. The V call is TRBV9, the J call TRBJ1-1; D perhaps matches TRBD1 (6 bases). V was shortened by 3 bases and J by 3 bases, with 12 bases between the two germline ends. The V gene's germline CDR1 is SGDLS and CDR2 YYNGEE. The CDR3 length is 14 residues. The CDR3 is CASSGGQSYTEAFF. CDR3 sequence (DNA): TGTGCCAGCAGCGGCGGACAGTCTTACACTGAAGCTTTCTTT.

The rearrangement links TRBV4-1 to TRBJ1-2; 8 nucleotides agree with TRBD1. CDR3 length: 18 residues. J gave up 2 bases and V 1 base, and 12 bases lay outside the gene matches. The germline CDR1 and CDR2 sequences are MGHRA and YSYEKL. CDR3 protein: CASSQVGDRRKNNYGYTF. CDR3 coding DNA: TGCGCCAGCAGCCAAGTTGGGGACAGGCGTAAGAACAACTATGGCTACACCTTC.

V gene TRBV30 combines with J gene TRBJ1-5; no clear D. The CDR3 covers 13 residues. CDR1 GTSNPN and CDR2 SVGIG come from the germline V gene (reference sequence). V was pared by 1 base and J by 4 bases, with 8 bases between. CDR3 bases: TGTGCCTGGAGTGGAGGGTGGAATCAGCCCCAGCATTTT. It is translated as CAWSGGWNQPQHF. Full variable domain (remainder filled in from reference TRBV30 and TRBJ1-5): SQTIHQWPATLVQPVGSPLSLECTVEGTSNPNLYWYRQAAGRGLQLLFYSVGIGQISSEVPQNLSASRPQDRQFILSSKKLLLSDSGFYLCAWSGGWNQPQHFGDGTRLSIL.

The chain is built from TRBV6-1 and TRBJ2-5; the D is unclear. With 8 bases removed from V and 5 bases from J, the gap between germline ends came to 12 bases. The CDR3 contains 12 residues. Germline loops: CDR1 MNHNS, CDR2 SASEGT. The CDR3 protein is CASGLDRETQYF. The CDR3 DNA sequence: TGTGCCAGCGGTCTAGATCGGGAGACCCAGTACTTC.

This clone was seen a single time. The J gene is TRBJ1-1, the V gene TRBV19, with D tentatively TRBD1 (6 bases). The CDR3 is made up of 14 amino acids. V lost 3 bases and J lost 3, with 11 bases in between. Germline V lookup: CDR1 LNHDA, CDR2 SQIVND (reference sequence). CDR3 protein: CASSIRGGDTEAFF. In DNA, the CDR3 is TGTGCCAGTAGTATTAGGGGGGGAGACACTGAAGCTTTCTTT.

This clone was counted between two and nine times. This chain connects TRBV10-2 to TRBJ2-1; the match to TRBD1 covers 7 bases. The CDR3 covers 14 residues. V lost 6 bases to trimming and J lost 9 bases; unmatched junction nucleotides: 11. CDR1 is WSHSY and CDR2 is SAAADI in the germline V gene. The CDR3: CASSETLGQVEQFF. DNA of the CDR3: TGCGCCAGCAGCGAAACACTAGGACAGGTTGAGCAGTTCTTC.

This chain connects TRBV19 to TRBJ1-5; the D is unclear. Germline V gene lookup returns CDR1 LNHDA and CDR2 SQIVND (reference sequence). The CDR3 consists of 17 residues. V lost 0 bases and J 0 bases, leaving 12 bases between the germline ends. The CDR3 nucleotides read TGTGCCAGTAGTATAGAGAGGAGGAGTTATAGCAATCAGCCCCAGCATTTT. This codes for CASSIERRSYSNQPQHF.

The CDR3: CASSPPGTLNTEAFF. CDR3 DNA: TGTGCCAGCTCACCTCCGGGTACGCTGAACACTGAAGCTTTCTTT. The chain combines TRBV18 with TRBJ1-1, with no clear D. The CDR3 has 15 residues. Trimming cost V 3 bases and J 0 bases, with 11 bases left between them. Per the germline V gene, CDR1 is KGHSH and CDR2 is LQKENI.

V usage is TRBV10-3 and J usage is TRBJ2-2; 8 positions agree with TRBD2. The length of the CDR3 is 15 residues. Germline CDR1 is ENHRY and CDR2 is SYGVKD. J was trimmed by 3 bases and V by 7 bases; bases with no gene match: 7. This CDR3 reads CAITKGSGDTGELFF. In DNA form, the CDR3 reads TGTGCCATCACCAAAGGTAGCGGGGACACCGGGGAGCTGTTTTTT.

The CDR3 DNA reads TGTGCCAGCAGCACCACTAGCGGGAGGACGTATACGCAGTATTTT. Its translation is CASSTTSGRTYTQYF. The V call is TRBV11-1, the J call TRBJ2-3, with 12 bases fitting TRBD2. Germline V gene sequence: CDR1 SGHAT, CDR2 FQDESV (reference sequence). CDR3 size: 15 residues. V shed 5 bases and J 7 bases; nucleotides not matched to a gene: 7.

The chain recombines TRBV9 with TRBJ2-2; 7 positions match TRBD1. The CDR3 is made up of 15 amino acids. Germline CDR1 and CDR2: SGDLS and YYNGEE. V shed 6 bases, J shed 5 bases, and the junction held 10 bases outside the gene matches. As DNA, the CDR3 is TGTGCCAGCACCGGTAGTGGGACAGCGACCGGGGAGCTGTTTTTT. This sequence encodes CASTGSGTATGELFF.

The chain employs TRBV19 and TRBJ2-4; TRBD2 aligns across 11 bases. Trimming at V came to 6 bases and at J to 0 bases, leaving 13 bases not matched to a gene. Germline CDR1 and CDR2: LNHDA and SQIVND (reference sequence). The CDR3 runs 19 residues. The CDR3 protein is CASRRKTSGTVLAKNIQYF. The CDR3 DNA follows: TGTGCCAGTAGACGAAAGACTAGCGGGACCGTTTTAGCCAAAAACATTCAGTACTTC.

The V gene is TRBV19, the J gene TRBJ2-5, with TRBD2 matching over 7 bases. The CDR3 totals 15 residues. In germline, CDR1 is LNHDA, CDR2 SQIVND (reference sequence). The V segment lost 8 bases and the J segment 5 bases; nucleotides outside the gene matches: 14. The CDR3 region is CASGGGTSSGETQYF. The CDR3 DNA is TGTGCCAGTGGCGGGGGAACGTCCTCGGGGGAGACCCAGTACTTC.

The CDR3 DNA follows: TGCAGCGTTTCAGGGGGCGGAAGGGGGGAGACTGAAGCTTTCTTT. Translation: CSVSGGGRGETEAFF. The J gene is TRBJ1-1, the V gene TRBV29-1, with 8 positions matching TRBD1. V shed 5 bases and J 5 bases; nucleotides not matched to a gene: 13. This CDR3 has 15 residues. CDR1 and CDR2 from the germline V gene are SQVTM and ANQGSEA.